Described below is a single T cell receptor (beta chain) sequence and its context. These data are taken from a study of blood T cell repertoires in COVID-19. As for the study in general: Italy, Spain and the United States were the sources of the convalescent and acute COVID-19 samples. T cells, B-cell-depleted T cells, or PBMCs provided the cDNA or gDNA that served as material.

In the original workflow: The authors estimated nucleated cell counts from reference gene primer amplification. This table comes from immunoSEQ multiplex PCR, and its TCRdb copy is limited to in-frame clones, with some not included. V, J and clone size derive from that table, while D and trimming were established from the DNA sequence. Of roughly 150,000 clones in the sample, roughly 93% were seen once. The TCR was taken from a man aged 18 to 29 with acute or convalescent COVID-19. Sequencing used peripheral blood.

The CDR3 here is CASSTSTGQIPNYTF. The CDR3 DNA reads as TGTGCCAGCAGCACTTCGACAGGGCAGATACCAAACTACACCTTC. This chain uses TRBV11-2 with TRBJ1-2; 7 positions agree with TRBD1. This CDR3 has 15 residues. The germline CDR1 and CDR2 sequences are SGHAT and FQNNGV. The junction had 16 bases not matched to a gene; V was cut back by 5 bases and J by 10 bases. The full variable domain, completed using reference TRBV11-2 and TRBJ1-2, is EAGVAQSPRYKIIEKRQSVAFWCNPISGHATLYWYQQILGQGPKLLIQFQNNGVVDDSQLPKDRFSAERLKGVDSTLKIQPAKLEDSAVYLCASSTSTGQIPNYTFGSGTRLTVV.